This is a list of T cell receptor beta chains from one sample in a study of blood T cells in healthy people across ages. TCRdb processed the 5' RACE reads anew with MiXCR; each CDR3 protein has one entry. The sample lists over 1,500,000 distinct CDR3 sequences; 39% were seen once. Sequenced: blood. These receptors were obtained from a human donor in good health. Each CDR3 is given with its conserved first and last residue. Fields, in order: CDR3 length, V gene, J gene, clone size, CDR3 protein. Size values are once, few and many counts, or a class for expanded clones, and some rows have none.

>15|TRBV7-2|TRBJ1-2|.
CASSLALMGFYGYTF
>15|TRBV6-1|TRBJ2-1|.
CASRARTGGDNEQFF
>16|TRBV25-1|TRBJ2-1|few
CASSDWGQAGYNEQFF
>15|TRBV7-8|TRBJ1-5|few
CASSFDRVWGQPQHF
>15|TRBV5-6|TRBJ2-5|.
CASSDPGRGQETQYF
>16|TRBV7-9|TRBJ2-2|.
CASSHLTGSLQGELFF
>17|TRBV12-5|TRBJ2-3|few
CASGLGRTDLFTDTQYF
>16|TRBV9|TRBJ1-2|few
CASSLLGGGLVDGYTF
>13|TRBV20-1|TRBJ1-1|.
CSAGGDVNTEAFF
>15|TRBV28|TRBJ1-2|.
CASSFRPGLNYGYTF
>13|TRBV24-1|TRBJ1-5|few
CATTGGSHQPQHF
>12|TRBV10-3|TRBJ2-1|.
CAISEYNNERFF
>16|TRBV5-1|TRBJ2-1|.
CASSSVAGGDWNEQFF
>14|TRBV5-1|TRBJ2-3|.
CASSRDLTTDTQYF
>16|TRBV5-4|TRBJ2-3|few
CASSLDRVRSTDTQYF
>13|TRBV5-1|TRBJ2-7|many
CASSLDGALEQYF
>16|TRBV7-3|TRBJ2-1|few
CASSLAGLAGGSEQFF
>13|TRBV5-1|TRBJ1-2|.
CASSPYDWDGYTF
>16|TRBV13|TRBJ2-7|.
CASSFRGTGGKYEQYF
>14|TRBV7-9|TRBJ1-4|.
CASRTGTGEEKLFF
>13|TRBV15|TRBJ2-4|once
CATSRDHGDEQYF
>13|TRBV29-1|TRBJ2-6|.
CSGLSAGANVLTF
>14|TRBV6-5|TRBJ1-2|few
CASSSGQPPSGYTF
>16|TRBV3-1|TRBJ2-1|.
CASSQAGTGSYNEQFF
>14|TRBV7-2|TRBJ2-5|.
CASHLSLLGETQYF
>16|TRBV6-6|TRBJ1-5|.
CASSYSMGEINQPQHF
>17|TRBV4-3|TRBJ2-3|.
CASSQGPGSGYTDTQYF
>13|TRBV29-1|TRBJ1-5|.
CSAGDTGWQPQHF
>14|TRBV20-1|TRBJ2-7|many
CSVLGGLSSYEQYF
>14|TRBV7-9|TRBJ2-3|.
CASSPRGGVDTQYF
>17|TRBV27|TRBJ1-2|few
CASSLWGQGASDYGYTF
>15|TRBV28|TRBJ2-6|few
CASSFTVTGANVLTF
>13|TRBV15|TRBJ1-2|.
CATSRTGLPGYTF
>15|TRBV7-2|TRBJ2-4|.
CASSGTSGFANIQYF
>15|TRBV7-2|TRBJ2-3|.
CASSLITPGADTQYF
>11|TRBV29-1|TRBJ1-4|.
CSAGQGEKLFF
>14|TRBV5-1|TRBJ2-5|.
CASSLATTEETQYF
>15|TRBV4-1|TRBJ2-5|.
CASSQGEVLKETQYF
>16|TRBV29-1|TRBJ2-3|.
CSVELTSGRNTDTQYF
>15|TRBV12-3/TRBV12-4|TRBJ1-2|few
CASSLGTETSYGYTF
>12|TRBV5-1|TRBJ1-4|.
CASSRDNEKLFF
>18|TRBV27|TRBJ2-7|few
CASSFRDPLAFHSYEQYF
>15|TRBV11-3|TRBJ2-1|few
CASSQPGTGRIRQFF
>13|TRBV12-5|TRBJ2-1|.
CASAGRGDNEQFF
>13|TRBV20-1|.|.
CSALGTGDYEQYF
>13|TRBV15|TRBJ2-7|few
CATSTRSALEQYF
>16|TRBV12-3/TRBV12-4|TRBJ2-1|.
CASSFGSGLDHDEQFF
>15|TRBV12-5|TRBJ1-2|.
CASAIYTGPRGGYTF
>13|TRBV9|TRBJ1-1|.
CASSGTPDTEAFF
>15|TRBV25-1|TRBJ2-7|.
CASSDLGVTTYEQYF
>16|TRBV3-1|TRBJ2-7|.
CASSQGAGSSSYEQYF
>14|TRBV4-3|TRBJ1-2|few
CASSHTGTGFGYTF
>14|TRBV20-1|TRBJ2-1|.
CSASWGTFSNEQFF
>11|TRBV3-1|TRBJ1-6|.
CASSQDSPLHF
>14|TRBV6-1|.|once
CASLWRVGDNEQYF